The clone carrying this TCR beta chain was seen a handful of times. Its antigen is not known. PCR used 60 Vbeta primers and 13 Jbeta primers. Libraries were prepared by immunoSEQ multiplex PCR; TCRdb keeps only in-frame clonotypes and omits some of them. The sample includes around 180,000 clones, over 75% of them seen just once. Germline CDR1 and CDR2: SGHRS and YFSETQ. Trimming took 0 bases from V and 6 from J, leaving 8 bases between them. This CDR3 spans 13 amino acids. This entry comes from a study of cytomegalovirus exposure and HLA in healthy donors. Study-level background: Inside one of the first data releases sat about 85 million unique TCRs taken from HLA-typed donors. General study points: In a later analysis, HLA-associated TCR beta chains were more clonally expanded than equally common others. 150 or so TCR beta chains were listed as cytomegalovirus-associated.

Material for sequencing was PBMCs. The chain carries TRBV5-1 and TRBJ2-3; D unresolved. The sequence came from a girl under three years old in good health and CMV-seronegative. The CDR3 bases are TGCGCCAGCAGCTTGGCTGCAGCGGATACGCAGTATTTT. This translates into CASSLAAADTQYF.